The rows below give T cell receptor beta chains drawn from one sample of a study of Graves' ophthalmopathy and Graves' hyperthyroidism. TCRdb fed the multiplex PCR reads into MiXCR, producing one record per CDR3 protein. This repertoire shows hundreds of thousands of distinct CDR3 sequences, 20% to 25% found once; its top ten account for around 6.5%. Sequenced sample: peripheral blood. These receptors all stem from a woman aged 18-29 years with stable Graves' hyperthyroidism. Some clones in this sample may be carry-over from other donors' samples. Both conserved end residues are part of each CDR3. The D gene is left open where the match is weak. Rows may omit the clone size; those that give it use once, few, many or a size class.

TRBJ2-5 many TRBD1 TRBV20-1 CSALNRDREQETQYF TGCAGTGCTCTAAACCGGGACAGGGAGCAAGAGACCCAGTACTTC
TRBJ1-5 - - TRBV20-1 CSARDDGNRSNQPQHF TGCAGTGCTAGAGATGATGGGAATAGGAGCAATCAGCCCCAGCATTTT
TRBJ1-2 - - TRBV6-2/TRBV6-3 CASSYPQGNYGYTF TGTGCCAGCAGTTACCCCCAGGGTAACTATGGCTACACCTTC
TRBJ2-7 many TRBD1 TRBV7-9 CASSLAGHQTGLHEQYF TGTGCCAGCAGCTTAGCTGGGCACCAGACAGGGCTCCACGAGCAGTACTTC
TRBJ1-1 many - TRBV2 CASRSVRGNTEAFF TGTGCCAGCCGCAGTGTCCGGGGGAACACTGAAGCTTTCTTT
TRBJ2-5 - TRBD2 TRBV20-1 CSARGGGSQETQYF TGCAGTGCTAGGGGCGGGGGATCGCAAGAGACCCAGTACTTC
TRBJ2-5 once TRBD1 TRBV7-3 CASSLRGQGAETQYF TGTGCCAGCAGCTTACGAGGACAGGGGGCAGAGACCCAGTACTTC
TRBJ2-2 many - TRBV11-1 CASSLSGNGELFF TGTGCCAGCAGCTTATCAGGGAACGGGGAGCTGTTTTTT
TRBJ2-5 few - TRBV5-5 CASSTAWRETQYF TGTGCCAGCTCTACCGCTTGGAGAGAGACCCAGTACTTC
TRBJ1-2 many TRBD1 TRBV9 CASSVVIRTGRYGYTF TGTGCCAGCAGCGTAGTGATTAGGACAGGAAGGTATGGCTACACCTTC
TRBJ1-1 many TRBD1 TRBV15 CATSRRTGGTEAFF TGTGCCACCAGCAGGAGGACAGGGGGAACTGAAGCTTTCTTT
TRBJ1-6 - TRBD1 TRBV7-9 CASSPNGQGNSPLHF TGTGCCAGCAGCCCAAATGGACAGGGGAATTCACCCCTCCACTTT
TRBJ1-1 - - TRBV6-5 CASSYFGQTMNTEAFF TGTGCCAGCAGTTACTTTGGGCAGACCATGAACACTGAAGCTTTCTTT
TRBJ1-5 many - TRBV20-1 CSARSTDNQPQHF TGCAGTGCTAGATCTACCGATAATCAGCCCCAGCATTTT
TRBJ2-4 many TRBD1 TRBV12-3/TRBV12-4 CASSIGTGKNIQYF TGTGCCAGCAGTATCGGGACAGGGAAAAACATTCAGTACTTC
TRBJ1-1 - - TRBV12-3/TRBV12-4 CASSFPQRGLVNTEAFF TGTGCCAGCAGTTTCCCCCAAAGGGGATTGGTGAACACTGAAGCTTTCTTT
TRBJ2-7 - - TRBV20-1 CSARGVSAGFFYEQYF TGCAGTGCTAGGGGGGTTTCGGCAGGCTTTTTTTACGAGCAGTACTTC
TRBJ2-2 few - TRBV6-2/TRBV6-3 CANTPGPPWNTGELFF TGTGCCAACACCCCCGGACCCCCGTGGAACACCGGGGAGCTGTTTTTT
TRBJ1-1 few - TRBV30 CAWSVGHQNTEAFF TGTGCCTGGAGTGTCGGACACCAGAACACTGAAGCTTTCTTT
TRBJ2-3 few TRBD1 TRBV11-1 CASSPRQGAGTDTQYF TGTGCCAGCAGCCCGAGACAGGGGGCAGGCACAGATACGCAGTATTTT
TRBJ1-5 many TRBD1 TRBV6-1 CASSGTGYQPQHF TGTGCCAGCAGTGGGACAGGGTATCAGCCCCAGCATTTT
TRBJ1-2 many - TRBV29-1 CSVADPGYTF TGCAGCGTTGCGGACCCTGGGTACACCTTC